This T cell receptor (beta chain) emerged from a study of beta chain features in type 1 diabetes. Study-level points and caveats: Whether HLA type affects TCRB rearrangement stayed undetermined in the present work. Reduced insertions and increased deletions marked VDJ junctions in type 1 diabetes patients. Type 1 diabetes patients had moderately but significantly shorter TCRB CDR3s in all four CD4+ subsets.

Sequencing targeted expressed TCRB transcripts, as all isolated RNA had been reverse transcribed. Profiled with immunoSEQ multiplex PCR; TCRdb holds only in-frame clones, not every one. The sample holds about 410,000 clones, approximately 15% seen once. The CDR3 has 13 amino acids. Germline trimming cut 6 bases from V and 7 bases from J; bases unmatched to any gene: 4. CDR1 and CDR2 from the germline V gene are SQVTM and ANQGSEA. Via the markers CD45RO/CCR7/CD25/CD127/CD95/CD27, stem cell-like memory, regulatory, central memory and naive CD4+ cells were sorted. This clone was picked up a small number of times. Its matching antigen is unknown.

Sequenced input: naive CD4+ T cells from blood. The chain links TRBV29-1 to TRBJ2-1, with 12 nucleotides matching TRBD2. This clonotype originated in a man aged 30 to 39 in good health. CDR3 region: CSVASGRVNEQFF. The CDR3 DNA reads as TGCAGCGTCGCTAGCGGGAGGGTAAATGAGCAGTTCTTC.